The 7 T cell receptor beta chains below were found in one sample sequenced in a study of T cell changes during pregnancy in multiple sclerosis. Sequencing was performed with immunoSEQ multiplex PCR; in TCRdb, only in-frame clones are kept and a portion is missing. The sample shows approximately 60,000 clones, approximately 94% of them seen only once. The sequencing here drew on CD8+ T cells from peripheral blood mononuclear cells, taken in the third trimester of pregnancy. The receptor source for this set is a female donor with multiple sclerosis, enrolled in a pregnancy study.

V gene TRBV30 combines with J gene TRBJ2-7; the D gene is possibly TRBD1 (6 bases). The CDR3 is 15 residues long. V was pared by 8 bases and J by 5 bases, with 25 bases between. Germline V gene lookup returns CDR1 GTSNPN and CDR2 SVGIG (reference sequence). The CDR3 DNA reads as TGTGCCGCTAGGGGGAACACCATCCTGAGAAACGAGCAGTACTTC. Protein: CAARGNTILRNEQYF.

By sample share, this clone is medium-sized. This sequence joins TRBV11-2 and TRBJ2-5; 11 bases fit TRBD2. Trimming removed 2 bases from V and 4 bases from J; junction bases left unmatched: 3. The CDR3 loop spans 15 amino acids. Germline V gene sequence: CDR1 SGHAT, CDR2 FQNNGV. In DNA form, the CDR3 reads TGTGCCAGCAGCTTATTAGCGGGAGGGTTAGAGACCCAGTACTTC. Protein product: CASSLLAGGLETQYF. Complete variable domain (other parts from reference TRBV11-2 and TRBJ2-5): EAGVAQSPRYKIIEKRQSVAFWCNPISGHATLYWYQQILGQGPKLLIQFQNNGVVDDSQLPKDRFSAERLKGVDSTLKIQPAKLEDSAVYLCASSLLAGGLETQYFGPGTRLLVL.

This chain connects TRBV5-6 to TRBJ1-2, with TRBD1 matching 8 bases. V gave up 4 bases and J gave up 4 bases; unmatched junction bases: 18. CDR1 SGHDT and CDR2 YYEEEE come from the germline V gene. The CDR3 length is 18 residues. Here the CDR3 DNA reads TGTGCCAGCAGCCTCGGACCGCCCGTGGGACAGGACCCCTATGGCTACACCTTC. Protein sequence: CASSLGPPVGQDPYGYTF.

The V gene is TRBV29-1, the J gene TRBJ2-5, with D unresolved. The germline gives CDR1 SQVTM, CDR2 ANQGSEA. Trimming pared 0 bases from V and 0 bases from J, leaving 5 bases between. This CDR3 is 13 amino acids long. CDR3 loop: CSVEEFNQETQYF. CDR3 DNA sequence: TGCAGCGTTGAAGAGTTTAACCAAGAGACCCAGTACTTC.

This clone was found many times. CDR3 residues: CASSYSNRENTGELFF. DNA for the CDR3: TGTGCCAGCAGTTACTCCAACAGGGAGAACACCGGGGAGCTGTTTTTT. This chain uses TRBV6-6 with TRBJ2-2, with D possibly TRBD1 on 6 matching bases. Trimming cost V 0 bases and J 1 base, with 9 bases left between them. Per germline, CDR1 MNHNY and CDR2 SVGAGI (reference sequence). The CDR3 contains 16 residues.

V is TRBV29-1 and J is TRBJ2-2, with TRBD2 identical over 7 bases. Trimming at V came to 7 bases and at J to 3 bases, leaving 11 bases not matched to a gene. CDR3 length: 15 amino acids. Germline V gene lookup returns CDR1 SQVTM and CDR2 ANQGSEA. CDR3: CSGIGGSEDTGELFF. The DNA of the CDR3 is TGCAGCGGTATAGGCGGGAGCGAGGACACCGGGGAGCTGTTTTTT.

The genes are TRBV29-1 and TRBJ2-7, with 13 positions matching TRBD2. The germline V gene encodes CDR1 SQVTM and CDR2 ANQGSEA. CDR3 length: 13 residues. J gave up 0 bases and V 7 bases, and 0 bases lay outside the gene matches. Written as DNA, the CDR3 is TGCAGCGGGACTAGCGGGAGCTCCTACGAGCAGTACTTC. Protein: CSGTSGSSYEQYF.